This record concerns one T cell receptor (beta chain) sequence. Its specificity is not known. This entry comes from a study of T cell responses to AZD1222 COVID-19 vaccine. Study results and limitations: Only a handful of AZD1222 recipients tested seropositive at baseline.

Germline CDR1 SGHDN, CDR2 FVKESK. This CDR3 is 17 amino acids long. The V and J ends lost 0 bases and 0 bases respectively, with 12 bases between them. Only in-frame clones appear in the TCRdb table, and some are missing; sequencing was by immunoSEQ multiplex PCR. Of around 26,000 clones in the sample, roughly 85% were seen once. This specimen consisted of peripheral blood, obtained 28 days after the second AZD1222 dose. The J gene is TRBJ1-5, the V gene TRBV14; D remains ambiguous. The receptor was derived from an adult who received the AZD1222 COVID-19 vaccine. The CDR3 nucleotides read TGTGCCAGCAGCCAAGATTCGGGAGAAGATAGCAATCAGCCCCAGCATTTT. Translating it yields CASSQDSGEDSNQPQHF.